The clone carrying this TCR beta chain was detected once. The data were taken from a study of blood T cell repertoires in COVID-19. The repertoire was sequenced with immunoSEQ multiplex PCR; TCRdb's copy has only in-frame clones and lacks some. Of over 95,000 clones listed, over 75% are singletons. The CDR3 has 15 amino acids. CDR1 is SGHRS, CDR2 YFSETQ, per germline. Trimming removed 4 bases from V and 5 bases from J; junction bases left unmatched: 11. Sample: peripheral blood. The V gene is TRBV5-1, the J gene TRBJ1-2; 7 bases agree with TRBD1. The receptor was derived from a man between 45 and 60 years old with acute or convalescent COVID-19. In nucleotides, the CDR3 is TGCGCCAGCAGCCCACGGACAGGTTCGCGGTATGGCTACACCTTC. Translating it yields CASSPRTGSRYGYTF. Based on the CDR3 plus reference TRBV5-1 and TRBJ1-2, the full variable domain is KAGVTQTPRYLIKTRGQQVTLSCSPISGHRSVSWYQQTPGQGLQFLFEYFSETQRNKGNFPGRFSGRQFSNSRSEMNVSTLELGDSALYLCASSPRTGSRYGYTFGSGTRLTVV.